The rows below give T cell receptor beta chains drawn from one sample of a study of T cell responses to AZD1222 COVID-19 vaccine. Here immunoSEQ multiplex PCR was the method, and the copy in TCRdb shows in-frame clones only, minus some. The profile shows some 80,000 clones, around 88% of them singletons. Material: peripheral blood, obtained 28 days after the second dose of the MenACWY control vaccine. The receptors were gathered from an adult who received the MenACWY meningococcal vaccine as a control. Both conserved end residues are part of each CDR3. D genes are given only for firm matches. Size is stated for part of the rows, as once, few or many counts, or as a class when the clone is expanded.

J gene	D gene	V gene	clone size	CDR3 DNA	CDR3 protein
TRBJ2-5	NA	TRBV24-1	few	TGTGCCACCAGTGATTCCCAGGGGCGGCAGAGAGAGACCCAGTACTTC	CATSDSQGRQRETQYF
TRBJ2-1	NA	TRBV12-3/TRBV12-4	NA	TGTGCCAGCAGAGAGGGGGGGAAGGAGTTCTTC	CASREGGKEFF
TRBJ2-7	NA	TRBV12-5	NA	TGTGCTAGTGGTTTCCCTCAGGGAATAAGGTACGAGCAGTACTTC	CASGFPQGIRYEQYF
TRBJ2-1	NA	TRBV6-1	once	TGTGCCAGCAGTGAAGTGCTCCGGGGCTCGCCCTACAATGAGCAGTTCTTC	CASSEVLRGSPYNEQFF
TRBJ1-5	NA	TRBV6-5	NA	TGTGCCAGCAGTTACGATCCCCAAGGCAATCAGCCCCAGCATTTT	CASSYDPQGNQPQHF
TRBJ1-5	NA	TRBV2	NA	TGTGCCAGCAGTGCCTCGAGTACGGTTAGGCACAATCAGCCCCAGCATTTT	CASSASSTVRHNQPQHF
TRBJ2-2	NA	TRBV5-5	once	TGTGCCAGCAGCCCGCAAATCGGGGGAAACACCGGGGAGCTGTTTTTT	CASSPQIGGNTGELFF
TRBJ2-7	TRBD1	TRBV19	once	TGTGCCAGTAGCGGACAGGGTCGTTCCTACGAGCAGTACTTC	CASSGQGRSYEQYF
TRBJ2-2	TRBD1	TRBV4-3	NA	TGCGCCAGCAGCCAGCTCACAGGGGTGACCGGGGAGCTGTTTTTT	CASSQLTGVTGELFF
TRBJ1-2	NA	TRBV5-5	NA	TGTGCCAGCAGCTTGGCGGTGGACTATGGCTACACCTTC	CASSLAVDYGYTF
TRBJ1-5	TRBD1	TRBV29-1	NA	TGCAGCGTTGACCTTTTACCGGGACAGGGAATTAGCCAGCCCCAGCATTTT	CSVDLLPGQGISQPQHF
TRBJ1-1	NA	TRBV18	NA	TGTGCCAGCTCACCACCGGGGGGGGGAACTGAAGCTTTCTTT	CASSPPGGGTEAFF
TRBJ1-6	NA	TRBV5-5	NA	TGTGCCAGCAGCAAAGAGACGGGAAATTCACCCCTCCACTTT	CASSKETGNSPLHF
TRBJ2-1	NA	TRBV9	NA	TGTGCCAGCAGCCCCCCGCAGGGGCCGAATGAGCAGTTCTTC	CASSPPQGPNEQFF
TRBJ2-5	NA	TRBV15	NA	TGTGCCACCAGCAGAGATTTGGGGAATCAAGAGACCCAGTACTTC	CATSRDLGNQETQYF
TRBJ2-7	NA	TRBV19	NA	TGTGCCAGTAGTCCCCCGGGGGGCTTCTCCTACGAGCAGTACTTC	CASSPPGGFSYEQYF
TRBJ1-5	NA	TRBV19	once	TGTGCCAGTAGTATAGATGCGGGAGGGCATCAGCCCCAGCATTTT	CASSIDAGGHQPQHF
TRBJ2-1	NA	TRBV24-1	few	TGTGCCACCAGTGATCTCCCCCTCAGAGAGCAGTTCTTC	CATSDLPLREQFF
TRBJ2-2	NA	TRBV27	once	TGTGCCAGCAGCCAGATGCCGCAGGGAAGTGCCGGGGAGCTGTTTTTT	CASSQMPQGSAGELFF
TRBJ2-7	TRBD1	TRBV6-5	NA	TGTGCCACCCTCCGGGACAGAAGCCACGAGCAGTACTTC	CATLRDRSHEQYF
TRBJ1-4	TRBD1	TRBV2	once	TGTGCCAGCAGTAGACCGGGACAGGGCAATGAAAAACTGTTTTTT	CASSRPGQGNEKLFF
TRBJ1-2	NA	TRBV20-1	NA	TGCAGTGCGCCGAACAGGGCCGGCTACACCTTC	CSAPNRAGYTF
TRBJ1-3	NA	TRBV11-2	few	TGTGCCAGCAGCTTAGTAGGCGGAAACACCATATATTTT	CASSLVGGNTIYF
TRBJ2-7	TRBD1	TRBV7-9	NA	TGTGCCAGCAGCTCCCTCGGGACAGGGGGCGCCTCGACCGAGTTC	CASSSLGTGGASTEF
TRBJ1-1	NA	TRBV6-6	NA	TGTGCCAGCACCAGTGGGACTGAAGCTTTCTTT	CASTSGTEAFF
TRBJ1-3	TRBD1	TRBV7-9	NA	TGTGCCAGCAGCTTAGCGACAGGGGTAGACACCATATATTTT	CASSLATGVDTIYF
TRBJ2-2	NA	TRBV27	NA	TGTGCCAGCAGTTTCTCTGGGAGTCTTCAAACCGGGGAGCTGTTTTTT	CASSFSGSLQTGELFF
TRBJ1-2	NA	TRBV6-5	once	TGTGCCAGCATGCCAGGGACTTATGGCTACACCTTC	CASMPGTYGYTF
TRBJ1-4	NA	TRBV7-9	NA	TGTGCCAGCAGCTTAGAAAATGAAAAACTGTTTTTT	CASSLENEKLFF
TRBJ1-4	NA	TRBV2	NA	TGTGCCAGCAGGCAGGGCGAAAAACTGTTTTTT	CASRQGEKLFF
TRBJ2-7	NA	TRBV5-1	NA	TGCGCCAGCAGCCAGGGACAACACTACGAGCAGTACTTC	CASSQGQHYEQYF
TRBJ1-1	TRBD1	TRBV19	NA	TGTGCCAGTACTACAGGGGCCCCAAACACTGAAGCTTTCTTT	CASTTGAPNTEAFF
TRBJ1-3	NA	TRBV20-1	NA	TGCAGTGCTAGTCTCCCCGGGGTTAAAGGAAACACCATATATTTT	CSASLPGVKGNTIYF
TRBJ1-6	TRBD1	TRBV7-8	few	TGTGCCAGCAGCTCCCGGGACAGGGATAATTCACCCCTCCACTTT	CASSSRDRDNSPLHF
TRBJ2-2	NA	TRBV24-1	NA	TGTGCCACCAGTGATTTCCCAGGCACCGGGGAGCTGTTTTTT	CATSDFPGTGELFF
TRBJ1-1	NA	TRBV19	NA	TGTGCCAGTAGTATTGAGGGAGCTAACACTGAAGCTTTCTTT	CASSIEGANTEAFF
TRBJ2-7	NA	TRBV7-9	NA	TGTGCCAGCAGCTTAGGGGGGACGGGCTCCTACGAGCAGTACTTC	CASSLGGTGSYEQYF